Presented here are 20 T cell receptor beta chains from one specimen sequenced in a study of T cells in Graves' hyperthyroidism and ophthalmopathy. Amplification targeted TCR beta CDR3 regions from RNA transcripts. An initial round of RT-PCR targeting the TCR CDR3 relied on the HTBI primer set. TCRdb ran MiXCR on the multiplex PCR reads and lists one entry per CDR3 protein. The data show fewer than 900,000 distinct CDR3 sequences, about a sixth seen once. Material: blood. All receptors come from a young man with Graves' hyperthyroidism.

In this sample, this clonotype turned up many times. The genes are TRBV2 and TRBJ2-1, with 7 bases lining up with TRBD2. Germline-derived CDR1 and CDR2 are SNHLY and FYNNEI. V trimming: 6 bases; J trimming: 2 bases; junction bases outside the gene matches: 7. CDR3 length: 15 residues. CDR3 in amino acids: CASSGRLAAYNEQFF. The CDR3 nucleotides are TGTGCCAGCAGCGGGAGGCTAGCGGCCTACAATGAGCAGTTCTTC.

This clonotype has at least ten counts. This CDR3 is CASSLRSARGLETQYF. In nucleotides, the CDR3 is TGTGCCAGCAGCCTCAGATCGGCTAGGGGGCTGGAGACCCAGTACTTC. The J gene is TRBJ2-5, the V gene TRBV7-9, with TRBD1 identical over 7 bases. J gave up 5 bases and V 5 bases, and 14 bases lay outside the gene matches. The CDR3 sequence is 16 residues long. The germline V gene encodes CDR1 SEHNR and CDR2 FQNEAQ (reference sequence).

This clonotype was seen only a few times. V gene TRBV7-8 combines with J gene TRBJ2-7, with D perhaps TRBD1 (6 bases). This CDR3 comprises 13 residues. The germline CDR1 and CDR2 sequences are SGHVS and FQNEAQ. V shed 1 base and J shed 3 bases, with 7 bases lying between them. The CDR3 nucleotides read TGTGCCAGCAGCTTAGGGGACAACTACGAGCAGTACTTC. It encodes CASSLGDNYEQYF.

Comments on this clonotype: The junction and the germline gene differ at one end; a read error may be behind it. J is TRBJ1-5 and V is TRBV20-1; no firm D call. Germline V gene lookup returns CDR1 DFQATT and CDR2 SNEGSKA (reference sequence). This CDR3 region has 13 residues. CDR3 DNA: TGTGCCACCCCCCCAAAGAGCAATCAGCCCCAGCATTTT. This sequence encodes CATPPKSNQPQHF.

This chain connects TRBV6-5 to TRBJ2-1, with D unclear. Trimming removed 0 bases at V and 7 bases at J, with 16 bases between. Germline CDR1 MNHEY, CDR2 SVGAGI. The CDR3 runs to 16 residues. CDR3 sequence (DNA): TGTGCCAGCAGTTACTCTGGGCACCCAAGTAGGAATGAGCAGTTCTTC. It translates to CASSYSGHPSRNEQFF.

The J gene is TRBJ1-1, the V gene TRBV4-1; no definite D call. Germline lookup yields CDR1 MGHRA and CDR2 YSYEKL. The length of the CDR3 is 13 residues. Trimming stripped 1 base from V and 5 bases from J, with 8 bases between. CDR3: CASSQVRITEAFF. As DNA, the CDR3 is TGCGCCAGCAGCCAAGTAAGGATAACTGAAGCTTTCTTT.

J is TRBJ2-1 and V is TRBV5-1; 10 bases align to TRBD2. There are 17 residues in the CDR3. Germline-derived CDR1 and CDR2 are SGHRS and YFSETQ. V lost 3 bases, J lost 0 bases, and 6 bases stayed unmatched. In DNA, the CDR3 is TGCGCCAGCAGCTCCCTCGGACTAGCGGACTCCTACAATGAGCAGTTCTTC. This codes for CASSSLGLADSYNEQFF.

The V gene is TRBV5-1, the J gene TRBJ1-4, with TRBD1 identical over 7 bases. CDR1 and CDR2 from the germline V gene are SGHRS and YFSETQ. The ends lost 4 bases at V and 3 bases at J; junction bases unmatched: 3. The CDR3 is 14 amino acids. The DNA for the CDR3 is TGCGCCAGCAGCCAAACAGGGGCTAATGAAAAACTGTTTTTT. This codes for CASSQTGANEKLFF.

This clonotype was recorded at least ten times. V gene TRBV12-3 or TRBV12-4 combines with J gene TRBJ1-6, with D possibly being TRBD1 (6 bases). V was shortened by 6 bases and J by 4 bases, with 10 bases between the two germline ends. The CDR3 consists of 14 residues. The CDR3 nucleotides read TGTGCCAGCAGCCCGGACAGTTATAATTCACCCCTCCACTTT. As protein: CASSPDSYNSPLHF.

This clonotype was detected once. This rearrangement joins TRBV20-1 to TRBJ1-2; the D is unclear. V was trimmed by 2 bases and J by 4 bases, leaving 14 bases between them. This CDR3 is 14 amino acids long. Germline loops: CDR1 DFQATT, CDR2 SNEGSKA (reference sequence). The CDR3 DNA sequence: TGCAGTGCTAGACCCCCCCCCCGGGGCTATGGCTACACCTTC. As protein: CSARPPPRGYGYTF.

This clonotype appeared a few times. The junction departs from the called germline gene at one end, perhaps through a read error. The gene calls are TRBV3-1 and TRBJ2-4, with 7 positions matching TRBD2. CDR3 length: 17 residues. Germline CDR1 is LGHDT and CDR2 is YNNKEL (reference sequence). CDR3 amino acids: CASSKDIGGSAKNIQYF. The CDR3 DNA reads as TGTGCCAGCAGCAAAGACATTGGCGGGAGTGCAAAAAACATTCAGTACTTC.

In its sample, this clonotype was seen many times. The rearrangement links TRBV27 to TRBJ2-7; the match to TRBD2 covers 8 bases. This CDR3 is 14 amino acids long. V lost 2 bases and J lost 4; bases outside the gene matches: 4. CDR1 is MNHEY and CDR2 is SMNVEV in the germline V gene (reference sequence). As DNA, the CDR3 is TGTGCCAGCAGTTTACGGGGGGGCGTGTACGAGCAGTACTTC. Amino acid sequence: CASSLRGGVYEQYF.

This chain joins TRBV20-1 and TRBJ2-1, with D unresolved. This CDR3 region has 14 residues. Looked up from germline, CDR1 is DFQATT and CDR2 is SNEGSKA (reference sequence). The ends were cut back, 0 bases at V and 5 bases at J, with 11 bases in the middle. CDR3: CSARDNSIDNEQFF. CDR3 coding DNA: TGCAGTGCTAGAGATAACTCCATAGACAATGAGCAGTTCTTC.

The J gene is TRBJ1-1, the V gene TRBV20-1; no clear D gene. Per the germline V gene, CDR1 is DFQATT and CDR2 is SNEGSKA (reference sequence). V was clipped by 1 base and J by 8 bases, with 8 bases between them. This CDR3 spans 11 amino acids. The CDR3 loop reads CSARGPKEAFF. In DNA form, the CDR3 reads TGCAGTGCTAGAGGACCGAAAGAAGCTTTCTTT.

The chain joins TRBV5-1 to TRBJ2-3; 7 bases are shared with TRBD2. CDR3 size: 15 residues. Germline lookup yields CDR1 SGHRS and CDR2 YFSETQ. The V gene end was trimmed by 0 bases and the J gene end by 3 bases; junction bases not matched to a gene: 4. CDR3 in amino acids: CASSLEGGRTDTQYF. The CDR3 DNA reads TGCGCCAGCAGCTTGGAGGGCGGGAGAACAGATACGCAGTATTTT.

The chain joins TRBV6-1 to TRBJ2-7, with D possibly being TRBD2 (5 bases). V dropped 11 bases and J dropped 3 bases, with 14 bases sitting between them. The CDR3 has 12 amino acids. The germline V gene has CDR1 MNHNS and CDR2 SASEGT. The CDR3 nucleotides read TGTGCCGGAGGTTCGGGCCTCTACGAGCAGTACTTC. It is translated as CAGGSGLYEQYF.

The J gene is TRBJ2-1, the V gene TRBV6-2 or TRBV6-3, with D perhaps TRBD2 (6 bases). The CDR3 totals 16 residues. V lost 2 bases and J lost 6, with 17 bases in between. CDR1 is MNHEY, CDR2 SVGEGT, per germline. The CDR3 is CASSYNLGGSGNEQFF. The DNA for the CDR3 is TGTGCCAGCAGTTACAATCTAGGAGGGAGCGGCAATGAGCAGTTCTTC.

At least ten counts were recorded for this clonotype. The CDR3 DNA follows: TGTGCCAGCAGCCAGCCTGGGGGCTACACCTTC. This codes for CASSQPGGYTF. The chain is built from TRBV28 and TRBJ1-2, with D unclear. V lost 6 bases and J 8 bases, leaving 10 bases between the germline ends. The germline CDR1 and CDR2 sequences are MDHEN and SYDVKM. This CDR3 region has 11 residues.

The chain links TRBV28 to TRBJ2-7; D might be TRBD2 (7 bases). This CDR3 contains 15 residues. Germline lookup yields CDR1 MDHEN and CDR2 SYDVKM. Between the trimmed V and J ends, which lost 3 bases and 6 bases, there was a span of 18 bases. This chain's CDR3 is CASSLGGRPLGEQYF. The CDR3 DNA is TGTGCCAGCAGTTTGGGGGGGCGCCCTCTCGGCGAGCAGTACTTC.

There are a few counts of this clonotype. The V and J genes are TRBV12-3 or TRBV12-4 and TRBJ1-2; no definite D call. This CDR3 region has 13 residues. V gave up 5 bases and J gave up 6 bases, with 13 bases separating them. The chain's CDR3 is CASSNLSGDGYTF. As DNA, the CDR3 is TGTGCCAGCAGTAACCTCTCAGGAGATGGCTACACCTTC.